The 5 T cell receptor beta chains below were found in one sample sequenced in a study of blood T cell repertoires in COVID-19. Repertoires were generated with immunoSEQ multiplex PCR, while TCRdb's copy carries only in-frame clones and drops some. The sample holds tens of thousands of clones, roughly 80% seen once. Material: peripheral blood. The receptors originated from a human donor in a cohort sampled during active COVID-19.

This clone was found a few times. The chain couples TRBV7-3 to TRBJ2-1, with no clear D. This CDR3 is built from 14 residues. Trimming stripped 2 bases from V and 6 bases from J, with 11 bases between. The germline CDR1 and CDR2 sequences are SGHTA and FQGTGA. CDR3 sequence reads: CASSLLHSGNEQFF. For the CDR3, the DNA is TGTGCCAGCAGCTTACTCCATAGTGGCAATGAGCAGTTCTTC.

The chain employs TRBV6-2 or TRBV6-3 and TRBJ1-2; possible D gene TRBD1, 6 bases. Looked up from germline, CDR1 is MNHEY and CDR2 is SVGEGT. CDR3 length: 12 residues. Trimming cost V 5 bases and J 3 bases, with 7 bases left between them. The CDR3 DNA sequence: TGTGCCAGCAGTCGGACAGACTATGGCTACACCTTC. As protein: CASSRTDYGYTF.

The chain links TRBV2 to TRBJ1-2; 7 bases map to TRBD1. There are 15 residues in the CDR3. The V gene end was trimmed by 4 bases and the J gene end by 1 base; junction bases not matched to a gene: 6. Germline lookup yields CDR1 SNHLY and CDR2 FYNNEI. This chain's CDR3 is CASSGQGGLNYGYTF. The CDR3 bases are TGTGCCAGCAGTGGGCAGGGGGGCCTTAACTATGGCTACACCTTC. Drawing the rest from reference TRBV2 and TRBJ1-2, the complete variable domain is EPEVTQTPSHQVTQMGQEVILRCVPISNHLYFYWYRQILGQKVEFLVSFYNNEISEKSEIFDDQFSVERPDGSNFTLKIRSTKLEDSAMYFCASSGQGGLNYGYTFGSGTRLTVV.

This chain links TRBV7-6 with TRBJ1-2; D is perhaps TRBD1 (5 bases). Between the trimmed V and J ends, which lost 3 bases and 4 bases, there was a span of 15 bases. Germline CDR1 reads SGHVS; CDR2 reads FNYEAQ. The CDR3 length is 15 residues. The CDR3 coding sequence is TGTGCCAGCAGCTTTGGGGTGGGGCAGCGCTATGGCTACACCTTC. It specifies CASSFGVGQRYGYTF.

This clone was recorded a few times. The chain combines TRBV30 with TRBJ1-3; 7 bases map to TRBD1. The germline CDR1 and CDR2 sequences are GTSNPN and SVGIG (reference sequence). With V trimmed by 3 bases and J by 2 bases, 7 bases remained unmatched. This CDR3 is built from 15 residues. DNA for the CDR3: TGTGCCTGGAGCCTAACAGGGGCCACTGGAAACACCATATATTTT. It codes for CAWSLTGATGNTIYF.